This T cell receptor (beta chain) was recovered during a study of blood T cell repertoires in COVID-19. Overall study context: Nucleic acid was either cDNA or gDNA, and it came from T cells, B-cell-depleted T cells, or PBMCs.

Germline V gene lookup returns CDR1 WSHSY and CDR2 SAAADI. The CDR3 totals 13 residues. The ends were cut back, 7 bases at V and 0 bases at J, with 9 bases in the middle. This clone was observed a few times. Sequencing used immunoSEQ multiplex PCR; TCRdb keeps in-frame clones, though not all of them. The table records 30,000 to 40,000 clones, around four fifths of them present only once. The genes are TRBV10-2 and TRBJ1-1; D is perhaps TRBD1 (6 bases). The specimen sequenced was peripheral blood. The TCR was taken from a man aged 55-75 years with COVID-19, enrolled during active disease. CDR3 in amino acids: CASKDSLNTEAFF. CDR3 bases: TGCGCCAGCAAGGACAGCTTGAACACTGAAGCTTTCTTT.